This TCR beta chain was sequenced in a study of blood T cell repertoires in COVID-19. On the study more broadly: The United States, Italy and Spain provided the acute and convalescent COVID-19 samples.

This clone was seen a single time. Other DNA sequences of this sample code for an identical CDR3. Original processing notes: Amplifying reference gene primers gave estimates of nucleated cell counts. TCRdb keeps only in-frame clones here, not all; method: immunoSEQ multiplex PCR. Clone size and the V and J calls come from that table; the DNA yielded D and trimming. This sample yields some 140,000 clones, of which roughly 81% are seen a single time; 9.5% to 15% belongs to the top ten. CDR1 and CDR2 from the germline V gene are SGHRS and YFSETQ. The V end was cut by 2 bases, the J end by 0 bases, with 9 bases between. The CDR3 runs to 14 residues.

The chain employs TRBV5-1 and TRBJ2-7; D perhaps matches TRBD2 (6 bases). The sequencing input was peripheral blood. This clonotype was obtained from a human donor in a cohort sampled during active COVID-19. For the CDR3, the DNA is TGCGCCAGCAGCTTTGGGGGGAGCTCCTACGAGCAGTACTTC. It encodes CASSFGGSSYEQYF.